These 27 T cell receptor beta chains were all obtained from the same sample, sequenced in a study of T cell repertoires in cytomegalovirus infection. No antigen has been identified for these receptors. TCRdb redid the calling of the reads with MiXCR, one entry per CDR3 protein. The sample lists 300,000 or so distinct CDR3 sequences, 20% to 25% occurring once. The sequencing here drew on cultured PBMCs, taken from culture after CMV antigen stimulation. The receptors derive from a human donor in good health (CMV status not recorded). Some clones in this sample may be carry-over from other donors' samples.

The sample holds a few counts of this clonotype. The V gene is TRBV4-3, the J gene TRBJ2-2; TRBD1 agrees at 9 bases. This CDR3 contains 16 residues. The germline V gene encodes CDR1 LGHNA and CDR2 YSLEER. V lost 5 bases to trimming and J lost 2 bases; unmatched junction nucleotides: 6. The CDR3 is CASSKSTGGNTGELFF. In DNA form, the CDR3 reads TGCGCCAGCAGCAAATCCACAGGGGGCAACACCGGGGAGCTGTTTTTT.

This clonotype was seen a few times. V and J are TRBV7-2 and TRBJ2-7; 7 nucleotides agree with TRBD1. The trim removed 1 base at V and 3 bases at J, leaving 6 bases unmatched. The CDR3 is 15 amino acids. CDR1 SGHTA and CDR2 FQGNSA come from the germline V gene. CDR3 loop: CASSLGGTEIYEQYF. CDR3 bases: TGTGCCAGCAGCTTAGGAGGGACAGAGATCTACGAGCAGTACTTC. Using reference TRBV7-2 and TRBJ2-7 for the parts outside the CDR3, the full variable domain is GAGVSQSPSNKVTEKGKDVELRCDPISGHTALYWYRQSLGQGLEFLIYFQGNSAPDKSGLPSDRFSAERTGGSVSTLTIQRTQQEDSAVYLCASSLGGTEIYEQYFGPGTRLTVT.

This clonotype has at least ten counts. This chain uses TRBV7-2 with TRBJ2-5; 9 bases map to TRBD2. From germline, CDR1 is SGHTA and CDR2 FQGNSA. V dropped 5 bases and J dropped 5; count of bases not matched to a gene: 9. The CDR3 has 15 residues. Written as DNA, the CDR3 is TGTGCCAGCAGCCTAAAAGCGGGAGGAATGGAGACCCAGTACTTC. Translated, it gives CASSLKAGGMETQYF.

A few counts support this clonotype. The V gene is TRBV6-5, the J gene TRBJ2-5, with a weak D call TRBD2 (5 bases). This CDR3 contains 14 residues. Germline V lookup: CDR1 MNHEY, CDR2 SVGAGI. Trimming removed 2 bases from V and 6 bases from J, with 13 bases in between. CDR3 in DNA: TGTGCCAGCAGTTACCCGGGCAGCGGACAGACCCAGTACTTC. The encoded protein is CASSYPGSGQTQYF.

This clonotype came up many times. This rearrangement joins TRBV7-2 to TRBJ2-3; D tentatively reads TRBD1 or TRBD2 (5 bases each). V was shortened by 2 bases and J by 2 bases, with 20 bases between the two germline ends. CDR1 and CDR2 (germline): SGHTA, FQGNSA. CDR3 length: 18 residues. The CDR3 spells CASSLLGDPIQPTDTQYF. The CDR3 DNA is TGTGCCAGCAGCTTACTCGGGGACCCCATTCAACCCACAGATACGCAGTATTTT.

The chain recombines TRBV5-1 with TRBJ2-1, with TRBD1 identical over 7 bases. After removal of 4 bases from V and 0 bases from J, the junction contained 1 base not matched to a gene. This CDR3 is built from 14 residues. Per the germline V gene, CDR1 is SGHRS and CDR2 is YFSETQ. For the CDR3, the DNA is TGCGCCAGCAGCCAGGGGGACTCCTACAATGAGCAGTTCTTC. As protein: CASSQGDSYNEQFF.

The J gene is TRBJ1-2, the V gene TRBV4-1; 8 nucleotides align to TRBD1. Germline V gene lookup returns CDR1 MGHRA and CDR2 YSYEKL. V lost 4 bases and J lost 3; bases outside the gene matches: 10. The CDR3 has 16 residues. The CDR3: CASSPTLTGAHYGYTF. The CDR3 DNA is TGCGCCAGCAGCCCCACTCTGACAGGGGCTCACTATGGCTACACCTTC.

This clonotype was recorded many times. J is TRBJ2-1 and V is TRBV7-9; 8 bases are a match to TRBD2. Germline V gene data show CDR1 as SEHNR and CDR2 as FQNEAQ (reference sequence). The CDR3 consists of 14 residues. Trimming cost V 2 bases and J 8 bases; bases outside gene matches: 5. The CDR3 region has the DNA TGTGCCAGCAGCTTAATGAGCGGGAGCTATGAGCAGTTCTTC. Its translation is CASSLMSGSYEQFF.

In this sample, this clonotype turned up many times. The chain has TRBV7-2 and TRBJ1-2; 8 bases line up with TRBD1. The CDR3 consists of 18 residues. J lost 3 bases, V lost 1 base, and 13 bases had no gene match. Germline CDR1 is SGHTA and CDR2 is FQGNSA. The CDR3 sequence is CASSLEFRGLAPDYGYTF. The CDR3 nucleotides are TGTGCCAGCAGCTTAGAATTCAGGGGGCTCGCGCCTGACTATGGCTACACCTTC. The full variable domain, in which reference TRBV7-2 and TRBJ1-2 provide the parts outside the CDR3, is GAGVSQSPSNKVTEKGKDVELRCDPISGHTALYWYRQSLGQGLEFLIYFQGNSAPDKSGLPSDRFSAERTGGSVSTLTIQRTQQEDSAVYLCASSLEFRGLAPDYGYTFGSGTRLTVV.

In its sample, this clonotype was seen a few times. The chain uses TRBV15 and TRBJ1-3; the D is unclear. This CDR3 is built from 18 residues. The V gene lost 0 bases and the J gene lost 1 base, with 16 bases spanning the gap. CDR1 is LNHNV, CDR2 YYDKDF, per germline (reference sequence). Here the CDR3 reads CATSRDFWGGISGNTIYF. DNA for the CDR3: TGTGCCACCAGCAGAGATTTTTGGGGTGGAATATCTGGAAACACCATATATTTT. Combining the CDR3 with reference TRBV15 and TRBJ1-3 gives the whole variable domain DAMVIQNPRYQVTQFGKPVTLSCSQTLNHNVMYWYQQKSSQAPKLLFHYYDKDFNNEADTPDNFQSRRPNTSFCFLDIRSPGLGDTAMYLCATSRDFWGGISGNTIYFGEGSWLTVV.

The chain recombines TRBV10-3 with TRBJ2-3; the match to TRBD2 covers 9 bases. The V gene end was trimmed by 4 bases and the J gene end by 3 bases; junction bases not matched to a gene: 14. CDR3 length equals 18 residues. Germline CDR1 and CDR2: ENHRY and SYGVKD. The CDR3 here is CAISAGAAGGPSTDTQYF. CDR3 bases: TGTGCCATCAGTGCGGGGGCGGCGGGAGGGCCCTCAACAGATACGCAGTATTTT.

This clonotype was recorded a few times. This chain joins TRBV20-1 and TRBJ2-3, with TRBD2 as a possible D gene (5 bases). Germline V gives CDR1 DFQATT, CDR2 SNEGSKA (reference sequence). V was cut by 0 bases and J by 5 bases, with 15 bases left in between. The CDR3 has 15 amino acids. The CDR3 DNA sequence: TGCAGTGCTAGAGATTTAGAGGGAGCAGGAGATACGCAGTATTTT. Protein product: CSARDLEGAGDTQYF.

This clonotype appeared many times. The rearrangement links TRBV7-2 to TRBJ2-7, with D possibly being TRBD1 (6 bases). The CDR3 length is 13 residues. CDR1 SGHTA and CDR2 FQGNSA come from the germline V gene. The V end lost 6 bases, the J end lost 2 bases, and 11 bases lay between the germline ends. This CDR3 is CASSAQGPYEQYV. Here the CDR3 DNA reads TGTGCCAGCAGTGCACAGGGACCCTACGAGCAGTACGTC.

The chain carries TRBV7-2 and TRBJ2-5; D gene uncertain. Trimming took 5 bases from V and 7 from J, leaving 8 bases between them. Germline loops: CDR1 SGHTA, CDR2 FQGNSA. The CDR3 loop spans 11 amino acids. The DNA for the CDR3 is TGTGCCAGCAGCCTTGAATGGACCCAGTACTTC. Translated, it gives CASSLEWTQYF.

A word on this clonotype: This may be a read error, as it is one base from a much larger clone. The chain recombines TRBV6-1 with TRBJ1-5; no reliable D call. The CDR3 has 13 amino acids. CDR1 is MNHNS and CDR2 is SASEGT in the germline V gene. V dropped 8 bases and J dropped 2 bases, with 10 bases sitting between them. CDR3 amino acids: CASGYMGNQPQHF. The CDR3, as DNA: TGTGCCAGCGGTTACATGGGCAATCAGCCCCAGCATTTT.

This clonotype was detected many times. The chain employs TRBV7-9 and TRBJ2-1; 10 nucleotides agree with TRBD2. Germline-derived CDR1 and CDR2 are SEHNR and FQNEAQ (reference sequence). The CDR3 loop spans 15 amino acids. Losses at the gene ends were 5 bases for V and 5 bases for J; bases not matched to a gene: 6. Here the CDR3 reads CASSPGTSENNEQFF. The CDR3 nucleotides are TGTGCCAGCAGCCCCGGGACTAGCGAGAACAATGAGCAGTTCTTC.

This chain connects TRBV11-1 to TRBJ2-2, with D uncertain. The V end lost 0 bases, the J end lost 3 bases, and 5 bases lay between the germline ends. The V gene's germline CDR1 is SGHAT and CDR2 FQDESV (reference sequence). The CDR3 is 14 residues long. The CDR3 reads CASSLARHTGELFF. In DNA form, the CDR3 reads TGTGCCAGCAGCTTAGCCCGGCACACCGGGGAGCTGTTTTTT.

The chain employs TRBV7-9 and TRBJ2-7; 8 nucleotides align to TRBD2. Germline loops: CDR1 SEHNR, CDR2 FQNEAQ (reference sequence). The CDR3 contains 15 residues. Trimming at V came to 5 bases and at J to 4 bases, leaving 10 bases not matched to a gene. CDR3: CASSPAGGPNYEQYV. As DNA, the CDR3 is TGTGCCAGCAGCCCCGCGGGAGGACCGAATTACGAGCAGTACGTC.

This clonotype has a handful of counts. This rearrangement joins TRBV7-8 to TRBJ2-3; D remains ambiguous. CDR3 size: 14 residues. Trimming shortened V by 1 base and J by 6 bases, and 11 bases separated the two germline ends. In germline, CDR1 is SGHVS, CDR2 FQNEAQ. CDR3 sequence: CASSLDASLDTQYF. The DNA of the CDR3 is TGTGCCAGCAGCTTAGATGCCAGTCTGGATACGCAGTATTTT.

This clonotype was found a few times. This chain uses TRBV12-3 or TRBV12-4 with TRBJ1-2, with D possibly being TRBD1 (5 bases). The V gene lost 5 bases and the J gene lost 8 bases, with 27 bases spanning the gap. The CDR3 contains 17 residues. The CDR3 sequence is CASSPVRGVTIRLGYTF. In nucleotides, the CDR3 is TGTGCCAGCAGTCCAGTTCGGGGCGTTACTATCCGATTGGGCTACACCTTC.

The chain has TRBV19 and TRBJ2-2; no clear D. Germline V lookup: CDR1 LNHDA, CDR2 SQIVND (reference sequence). Trimming pared 5 bases from V and 8 bases from J, leaving 9 bases between. The CDR3 is 12 residues long. The CDR3 reads CASSPAIGELFF. The CDR3 DNA reads as TGTGCCAGTAGTCCGGCGATAGGGGAGCTGTTTTTT. The variable domain in full, completed from reference TRBV19 and TRBJ2-2, reads DGGITQSPKYLFRKEGQNVTLSCEQNLNHDAMYWYRQDPGQGLRLIYYSQIVNDFQKGDIAEGYSVSREKKESFPLTVTSAQKNPTAFYLCASSPAIGELFFGEGSRLTVL.

V is TRBV7-2 and J is TRBJ2-7; TRBD2 is a possible D gene (5 bases). Per the germline V gene, CDR1 is SGHTA and CDR2 is FQGNSA. The CDR3 is made up of 13 amino acids. The ends were cut back, 1 base at V and 3 bases at J, with 7 bases in the middle. The CDR3 DNA follows: TGTGCCAGCAGCTTAGAGCGGTTCTACGAGCAGTACTTC. It is translated as CASSLERFYEQYF.

This clonotype was counted at least ten times. The chain links TRBV20-1 to TRBJ2-7; D might be TRBD2 (6 bases). The V and J ends lost 3 bases and 0 bases respectively, with 15 bases between them. Germline V lookup: CDR1 DFQATT, CDR2 SNEGSKA (reference sequence). The CDR3 loop spans 15 amino acids. Here the CDR3 reads CSASHPAGASYEQYF. For the CDR3, the DNA is TGCAGTGCTAGCCATCCAGCGGGTGCCTCCTACGAGCAGTACTTC.

This clonotype is a singleton in its sample. A much bigger clone sits one base away, suggesting this may be a read error. The rearrangement links TRBV7-6 to TRBJ2-2; TRBD2 agrees at 7 bases. Per germline, CDR1 SGHVS and CDR2 FNYEAQ. The CDR3 consists of 14 residues. The DNA for the CDR3 is TGTGCCGGCAGCTTCCCCCGGGACTACGGGGAGCTGTTTTTT. Its protein product is CAGSFPRDYGELFF.

The rearrangement links TRBV5-4 to TRBJ2-1; D is possibly TRBD2 (6 bases). Trimming removed 3 bases from V and 8 bases from J, with 21 bases in between. This CDR3 contains 16 residues. Germline CDR1 and CDR2: SGHNT and YYREEE (reference sequence). The CDR3: CASSSSEGPRRDEQFF. The CDR3 DNA reads as TGTGCCAGCAGCTCGAGTGAAGGGCCTCGGAGGGATGAGCAGTTCTTC.

The rearrangement links TRBV20-1 to TRBJ2-7; D remains unclear. V was pared by 6 bases and J by 2 bases, with 14 bases between. Germline CDR1 and CDR2: DFQATT and SNEGSKA (reference sequence). This CDR3 contains 13 residues. The CDR3: CSASPGLPYEQYF. CDR3 nucleotides: TGCAGTGCCTCCCCCGGCCTGCCCTACGAGCAGTACTTC.

This clonotype was observed a few times. The chain uses TRBV11-2 and TRBJ2-3, with D tentatively TRBD1 (6 bases). The CDR3 sequence is 15 residues long. Germline CDR1 is SGHAT and CDR2 is FQNNGV. V dropped 5 bases and J dropped 2 bases, with 14 bases sitting between them. In DNA, the CDR3 is TGTGCCAGCAGCCGACAGGTCACCCCCACAGATACGCAGTATTTT. Protein: CASSRQVTPTDTQYF.